The rows below give T cell receptor beta chains drawn from one sample of a study of T-cell reconstitution after alpha-beta-depleted transplantation in children. Each CDR3 protein gets one entry after TCRdb re-called the PCR reads with MiXCR. Among about 870,000 distinct CDR3 sequences listed, approximately 15% were seen once. Sequences were derived from PBMCs, mostly from graft donor cells, sampled 360 days after TCRalphabeta/CD19-depleted stem cell transplant. The receptor set was obtained from a male patient between 10 and 17 years old who had a stem cell transplant for acute lymphoblastic leukemia, so the T cells may come from the graft donor. Each CDR3 is given with its conserved first and last residue. Each record gives: D gene, clone size, J gene, V gene, CDR3 DNA, CDR3 protein. A D gene is named only where the DNA matches it firmly. Where a row states a size, it is once, few, many or the class of an expanded clone; other rows omit it.

D: -; size: few; J: TRBJ2-3; V: TRBV18; DNA: TGTGCCAGCTCACCTTCTGCTAACACAGATACGCAGTATTTT; CDR3: CASSPSANTDTQYF
D: -; size: -; J: TRBJ2-7; V: TRBV10-3; DNA: TGTGCCATCAGTGTCCTGGGGGGCGAGCAGTACTTC; CDR3: CAISVLGGEQYF
D: -; size: many; J: TRBJ2-7; V: TRBV12-3/TRBV12-4; DNA: TGTGCCAGCAGGCTGATCTACGAGCAGTACTTC; CDR3: CASRLIYEQYF
D: TRBD1; size: -; J: TRBJ2-3; V: TRBV5-1; DNA: TGCGCCAGCAGCTTGGCTTGGGGACAGGGTACAGATACGCAGTATTTT; CDR3: CASSLAWGQGTDTQYF
D: -; size: -; J: TRBJ1-5; V: TRBV20-1; DNA: TGCAGTGCTAGAATCCCGGGGCACAGAAACAATCAGCCCCAGCATTTT; CDR3: CSARIPGHRNNQPQHF
D: -; size: -; J: TRBJ2-7; V: TRBV11-2; DNA: TGTGCCAGCAGCCCGGCTGGCCGGCACAAAATCCCCACTTTCCACGAGCAGTACTTC; CDR3: CASSPAGRHKIPTFHEQYF
D: TRBD1; size: few; J: TRBJ2-5; V: TRBV5-1; DNA: TGCGCCAGCAGCTTGGCTCCCCAGGGGGACCAAGAGACCCAGTACTTC; CDR3: CASSLAPQGDQETQYF
D: TRBD2; size: -; J: TRBJ2-5; V: TRBV10-1; DNA: TGCGCCAGCAGTGAGACTAGCGGCCCCCAAGAGACCCAGTACTTC; CDR3: CASSETSGPQETQYF
D: -; size: -; J: TRBJ1-3; V: TRBV27; DNA: TGTGCCAGCAGTTATGGGCTGGGAACTGGAAACACCATATATTTT; CDR3: CASSYGLGTGNTIYF
D: TRBD2; size: -; J: TRBJ2-2; V: TRBV29-1; DNA: TGCAGCGTTTCTCGAGCGGGAGTGGAAACCGGGGAGCTGTTTTTT; CDR3: CSVSRAGVETGELFF
D: -; size: -; J: TRBJ2-7; V: TRBV5-4; DNA: TGTGCCAGCAGGACAGCCGGGGGATCCTACGAGCAGTACTTC; CDR3: CASRTAGGSYEQYF
D: TRBD2; size: -; J: TRBJ2-1; V: TRBV6-4; DNA: TGTGCCAGCAGTGACTCCGGGGTACTAGCGGGAAACCTGGTCGGTACCTACAATGAGCAGTTCTTC; CDR3: CASSDSGVLAGNLVGTYNEQFF
D: -; size: -; J: TRBJ1-5; V: TRBV5-8; DNA: TGTGCCAGCAGGCGTGCGGCCGGGAGCAATCAGCCCCAGCATTTT; CDR3: CASRRAAGSNQPQHF
D: TRBD1; size: few; J: TRBJ1-1; V: TRBV6-5; DNA: TGTGCCAGCAGTTACGACGGGGCAGGGGGCGTGAACACTGAAGCTTTCTTT; CDR3: CASSYDGAGGVNTEAFF